Below are 10 T cell receptor beta chains sequenced from a single sample in a study of cytomegalovirus exposure and HLA in healthy donors. In the PCR, 60 Vbeta and 13 Jbeta primers were used. Produced via immunoSEQ multiplex PCR; TCRdb's table is partial and in-frame only. The sample consists of around 120,000 clones, around four fifths of them appearing once. Sequences were obtained from PBMCs. The source is a boy aged 2 to 10 in good health and CMV-seronegative.

V usage is TRBV18 and J usage is TRBJ1-2; the match to TRBD1 covers 11 bases. Germline V gene data show CDR1 as KGHSH and CDR2 as LQKENI. V lost 6 bases and J lost 4; bases outside the gene matches: 7. The CDR3 loop spans 15 amino acids. This chain's CDR3 is CASSSGTGGVYGYTF. CDR3 nucleotide sequence: TGTGCCAGCTCGTCCGGGACAGGGGGTGTCTATGGCTACACCTTC.

V and J are TRBV6-5 and TRBJ1-2; 8 bases line up with TRBD1. The CDR3 covers 12 residues. Looked up from germline, CDR1 is MNHEY and CDR2 is SVGAGI. With 6 bases clipped from V and 8 bases from J, the junction kept 5 bases outside the gene matches. The CDR3 DNA reads TGTGCCAGCAGCACCGGACAGGGCGGCTACACCTTC. It translates to CASSTGQGGYTF.

The chain couples TRBV4-1 to TRBJ1-1; 8 nucleotides align to TRBD1. The germline gives CDR1 MGHRA, CDR2 YSYEKL. This CDR3 has 15 amino acids. Trimming at V came to 5 bases and at J to 3 bases, leaving 8 bases not matched to a gene. CDR3 amino acids: CASSSDREGDTEAFF. The CDR3 coding sequence is TGCGCCAGCAGCTCGGACAGGGAGGGCGACACTGAAGCTTTCTTT.

Remarks on this clone: At one of its ends the junction is not consistent with the germline gene, which may arise from a read error. This chain joins TRBV7-7 and TRBJ2-2, with 11 bases aligning to TRBD1. CDR1 is SSHAT, CDR2 FNYEAQ, per germline (reference sequence). CDR3 length: 16 amino acids. CDR3 in amino acids: CASSPGTGGNTGELFF. The CDR3, as DNA: TGTGCTAGCAGCCCGGGGACAGGGGGGAACACCGGGGAGCTGTTTTTT.

This clone was picked up one time. The CDR3 spells CASSTLAGGRNEQFF. CDR3 nucleotides: TGTGCCAGCAGCACCTTAGCGGGGGGCCGAAATGAGCAGTTCTTC. The chain joins TRBV9 to TRBJ2-1; TRBD2 matches at 10 bases. The length of the CDR3 is 15 residues. V shed 4 bases and J 7 bases; nucleotides not matched to a gene: 8. Germline V gives CDR1 SGDLS, CDR2 YYNGEE.

This chain links TRBV27 with TRBJ1-2; no definite D call. This CDR3 is 13 amino acids long. Looked up from germline, CDR1 is MNHEY and CDR2 is SMNVEV (reference sequence). Trimming left V 2 bases short and J 2 bases short, with 6 bases between. Here the CDR3 reads CASSLNGNYGYTF. In nucleotides, the CDR3 is TGTGCCAGCAGTTTAAACGGGAACTATGGCTACACCTTC.

For the CDR3, the DNA is TGCAGCGTTGATATGGGGCGGGAGCTGTTTTTT. Protein: CSVDMGRELFF. The rearrangement joins TRBV29-1 to TRBJ2-2; tentative D call: TRBD1 (5 bases). The V gene lost 3 bases and the J gene lost 9 bases, with 8 bases spanning the gap. Germline V gene data show CDR1 as SQVTM and CDR2 as ANQGSEA. The CDR3 totals 11 residues.

The V call is TRBV5-1, the J call TRBJ2-1, with 11 bases identical to TRBD2. The CDR3 runs to 16 residues. V shed 4 bases and J 7 bases; nucleotides not matched to a gene: 10. CDR1 is SGHRS, CDR2 YFSETQ, per germline. CDR3 in DNA: TGCGCCAGCAGCGGAACTAGCGGGAGTGTGGTGAATGAGCAGTTCTTC. Translated: CASSGTSGSVVNEQFF.

Concerning this clone itself: A read error may account for a junction end that differs from germline. The rearrangement links TRBV7-9 to TRBJ2-2, with 8 bases matching TRBD1. Germline CDR1 SEHNR, CDR2 FQNEAQ (reference sequence). CDR3 size: 17 residues. CDR3 loop: CSSSAPTGEEITGELFF. CDR3 coding DNA: TGTTCCAGCAGCGCCCCGACAGGGGAGGAAATCACCGGGGAGCTGTTTTTT.

The gene calls are TRBV7-8 and TRBJ1-4; D is unresolved. Germline V gene data show CDR1 as SGHVS and CDR2 as FQNEAQ. The germline V and J ends were trimmed by 5 bases and 8 bases, with 15 bases remaining between them. CDR3 size: 14 residues. Here the CDR3 reads CASSLPGKPEKLFF. In DNA form, the CDR3 reads TGTGCCAGCAGCCTGCCGGGAAAGCCGGAAAAACTGTTTTTT.